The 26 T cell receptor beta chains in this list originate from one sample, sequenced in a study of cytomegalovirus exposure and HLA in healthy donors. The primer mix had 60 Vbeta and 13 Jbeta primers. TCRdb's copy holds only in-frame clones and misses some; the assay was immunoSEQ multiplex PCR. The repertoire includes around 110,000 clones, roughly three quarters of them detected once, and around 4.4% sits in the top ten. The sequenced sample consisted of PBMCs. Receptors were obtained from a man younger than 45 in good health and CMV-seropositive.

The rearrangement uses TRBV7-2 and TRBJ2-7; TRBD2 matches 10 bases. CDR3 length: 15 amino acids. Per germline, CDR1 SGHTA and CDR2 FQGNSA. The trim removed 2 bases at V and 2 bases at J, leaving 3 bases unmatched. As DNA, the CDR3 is TGTGCCAGCAGCTTAAAGCGGGAGGGTACCTACGAGCAGTACTTC. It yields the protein CASSLKREGTYEQYF.

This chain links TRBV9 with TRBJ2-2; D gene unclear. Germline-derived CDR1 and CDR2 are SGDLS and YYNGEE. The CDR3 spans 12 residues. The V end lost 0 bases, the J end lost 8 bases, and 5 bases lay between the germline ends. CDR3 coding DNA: TGTGCCAGCAGCGTAGCCGGGGGGGAGCTGTTTTTT. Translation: CASSVAGGELFF.

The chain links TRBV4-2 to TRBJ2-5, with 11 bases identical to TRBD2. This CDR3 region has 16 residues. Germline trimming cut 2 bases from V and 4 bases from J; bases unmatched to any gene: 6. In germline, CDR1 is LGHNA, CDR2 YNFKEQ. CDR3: CASSQTGLADAETQYF. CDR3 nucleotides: TGTGCCAGCAGCCAAACGGGACTAGCGGACGCAGAGACCCAGTACTTC.

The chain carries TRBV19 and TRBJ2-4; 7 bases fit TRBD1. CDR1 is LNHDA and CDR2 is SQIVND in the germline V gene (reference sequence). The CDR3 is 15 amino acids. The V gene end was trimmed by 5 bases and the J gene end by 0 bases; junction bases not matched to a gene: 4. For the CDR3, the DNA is TGTGCCAGTAGTCGACAGGGTATAGCCAAAAACATTCAGTACTTC. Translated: CASSRQGIAKNIQYF.

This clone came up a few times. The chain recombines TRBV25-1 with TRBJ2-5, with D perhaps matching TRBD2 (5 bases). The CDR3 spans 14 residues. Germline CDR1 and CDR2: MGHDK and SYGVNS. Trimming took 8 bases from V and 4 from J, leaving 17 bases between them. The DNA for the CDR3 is TGTGCCAGCCTGTTAACGGGATTCGGAGAGACCCAGTACTTC. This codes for CASLLTGFGETQYF. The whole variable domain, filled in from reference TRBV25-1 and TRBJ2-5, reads EADIYQTPRYLVIGTGKKITLECSQTMGHDKMYWYQQDPGMELHLIHYSYGVNSTEKGDLSSESTVSRIRTEHFPLTLESARPSHTSQYLCASLLTGFGETQYFGPGTRLLVL.

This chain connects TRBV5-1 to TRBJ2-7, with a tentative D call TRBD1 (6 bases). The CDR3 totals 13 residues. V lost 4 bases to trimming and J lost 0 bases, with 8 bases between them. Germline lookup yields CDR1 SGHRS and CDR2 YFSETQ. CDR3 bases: TGCGCCAGCAGCCTACAGGGCTCCTACGAGCAGTACTTC. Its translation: CASSLQGSYEQYF.

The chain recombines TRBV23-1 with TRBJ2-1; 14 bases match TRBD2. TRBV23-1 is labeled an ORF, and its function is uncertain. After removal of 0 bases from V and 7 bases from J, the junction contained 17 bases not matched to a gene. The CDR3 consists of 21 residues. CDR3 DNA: TGCGCCAGCAGTCAATCAGGGGAGGAGAGGACTAGCGGGAGGTCTGGAAATGAGCAGTTCTTC. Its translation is CASSQSGEERTSGRSGNEQFF.

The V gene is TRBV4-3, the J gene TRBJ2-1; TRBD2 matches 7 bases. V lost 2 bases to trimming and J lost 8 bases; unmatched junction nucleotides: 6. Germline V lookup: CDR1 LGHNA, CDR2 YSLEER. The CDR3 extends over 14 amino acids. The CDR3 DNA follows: TGCGCCAGCAGCCAAAGCGGGGCCGGGGATGAGCAGTTCTTC. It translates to CASSQSGAGDEQFF.

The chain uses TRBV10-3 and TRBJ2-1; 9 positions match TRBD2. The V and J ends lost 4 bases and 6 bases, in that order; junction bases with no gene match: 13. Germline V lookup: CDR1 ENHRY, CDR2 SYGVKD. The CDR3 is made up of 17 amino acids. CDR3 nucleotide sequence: TGTGCCATCAGTGGGATGGATAGCGGGAGAGGGTTCAATGAGCAGTTCTTC. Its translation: CAISGMDSGRGFNEQFF.

CDR3 protein: CAISAPGQGGPDTQYF. The CDR3 DNA follows: TGTGCCATCAGTGCCCCGGGGCAGGGAGGCCCAGATACGCAGTATTTT. The chain joins TRBV10-3 to TRBJ2-3; D is possibly TRBD2 (6 bases). Germline assignment: CDR1 ENHRY and CDR2 SYGVKD. This CDR3 has 16 amino acids. The V end lost 4 bases, the J end lost 4 bases, and 18 bases lay between the germline ends.

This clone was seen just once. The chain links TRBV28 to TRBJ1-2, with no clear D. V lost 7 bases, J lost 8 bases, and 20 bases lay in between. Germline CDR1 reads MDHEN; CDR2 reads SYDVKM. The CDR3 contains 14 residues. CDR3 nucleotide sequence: TGTGCCAGCACCTTCGCCTTCCTGGGGAGCGGCTACACCTTC. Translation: CASTFAFLGSGYTF.

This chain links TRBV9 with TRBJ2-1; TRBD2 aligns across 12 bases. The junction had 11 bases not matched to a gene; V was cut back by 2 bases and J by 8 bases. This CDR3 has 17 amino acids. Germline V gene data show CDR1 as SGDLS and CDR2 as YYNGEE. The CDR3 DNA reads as TGTGCCAGCAGCGTTGAGCCCCTAGCGGGGGGGGGAGATGAGCAGTTCTTC. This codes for CASSVEPLAGGGDEQFF. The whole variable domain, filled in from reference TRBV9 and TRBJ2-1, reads DSGVTQTPKHLITATGQRVTLRCSPRSGDLSVYWYQQSLDQGLQFLIQYYNGEERAKGNILERFSAQQFPDLHSELNLSSLELGDSALYFCASSVEPLAGGGDEQFFGPGTRLTVL.

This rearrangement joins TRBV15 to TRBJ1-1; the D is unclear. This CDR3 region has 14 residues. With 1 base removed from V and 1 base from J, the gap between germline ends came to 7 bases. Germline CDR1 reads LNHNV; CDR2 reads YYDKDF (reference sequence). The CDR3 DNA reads TGTGCCACCAGCAGAGGGCCATCGAACACTGAAGCTTTCTTT. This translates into CATSRGPSNTEAFF. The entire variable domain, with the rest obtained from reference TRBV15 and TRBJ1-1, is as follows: DAMVIQNPRYQVTQFGKPVTLSCSQTLNHNVMYWYQQKSSQAPKLLFHYYDKDFNNEADTPDNFQSRRPNTSFCFLDIRSPGLGDTAMYLCATSRGPSNTEAFFGQGTRLTVV.

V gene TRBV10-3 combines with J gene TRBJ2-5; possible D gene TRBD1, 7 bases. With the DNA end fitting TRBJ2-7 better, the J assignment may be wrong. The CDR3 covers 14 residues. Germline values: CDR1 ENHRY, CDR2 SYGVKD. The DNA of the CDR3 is TGTGCCATCAGGGGGGGACAGATGAACTACGAGCAGTACTTC. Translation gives CAIRGGQMNYEQYF.

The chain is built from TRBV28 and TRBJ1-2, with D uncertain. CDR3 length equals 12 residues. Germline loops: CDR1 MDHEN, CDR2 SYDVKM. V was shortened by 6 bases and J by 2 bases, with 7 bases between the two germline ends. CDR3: CASSTRNYGYTF. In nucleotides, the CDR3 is TGTGCCAGCAGCACGAGAAACTATGGCTACACCTTC.

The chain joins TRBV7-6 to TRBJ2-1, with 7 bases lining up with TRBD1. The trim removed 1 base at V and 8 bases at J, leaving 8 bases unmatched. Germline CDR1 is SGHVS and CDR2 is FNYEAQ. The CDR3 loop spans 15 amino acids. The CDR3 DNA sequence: TGTGCCAGCAGCTTAGGAGACAGGGCGAGCTATGAGCAGTTCTTC. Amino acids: CASSLGDRASYEQFF.

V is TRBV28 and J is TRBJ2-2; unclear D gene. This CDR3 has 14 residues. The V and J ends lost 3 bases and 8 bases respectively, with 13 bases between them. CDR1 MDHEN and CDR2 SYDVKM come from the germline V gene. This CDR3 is CASSLTGSRGELFF. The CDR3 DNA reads TGTGCCAGCAGTTTGACGGGTTCAAGGGGGGAGCTGTTTTTT.

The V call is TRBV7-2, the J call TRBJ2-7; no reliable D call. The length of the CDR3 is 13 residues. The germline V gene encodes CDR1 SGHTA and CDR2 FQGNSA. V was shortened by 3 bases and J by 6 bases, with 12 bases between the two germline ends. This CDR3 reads CASSLNGYSEQYF. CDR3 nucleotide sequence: TGTGCCAGCAGCTTGAACGGCTACAGCGAGCAGTACTTC.

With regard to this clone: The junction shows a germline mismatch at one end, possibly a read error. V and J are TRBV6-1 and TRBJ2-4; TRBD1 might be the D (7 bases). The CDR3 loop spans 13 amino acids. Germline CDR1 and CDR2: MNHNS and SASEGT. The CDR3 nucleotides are TGTGCCAGCAGGGAGGGGGCCAAAAACAGTCAGTACTTC. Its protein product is CASREGAKNSQYF.

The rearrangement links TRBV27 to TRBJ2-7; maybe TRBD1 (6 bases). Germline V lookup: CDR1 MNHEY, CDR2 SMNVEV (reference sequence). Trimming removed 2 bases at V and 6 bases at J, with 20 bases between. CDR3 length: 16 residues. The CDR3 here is CASSLRPTDGQLEQYF. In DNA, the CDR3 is TGTGCCAGCAGTTTACGCCCAACGGACGGACAGCTCGAGCAGTACTTC.

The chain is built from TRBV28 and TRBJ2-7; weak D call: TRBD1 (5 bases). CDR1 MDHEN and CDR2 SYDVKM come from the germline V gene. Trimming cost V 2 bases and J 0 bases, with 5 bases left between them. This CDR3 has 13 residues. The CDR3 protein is CASSLDSSYEQYF. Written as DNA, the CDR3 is TGTGCCAGCAGTTTAGACAGCTCCTACGAGCAGTACTTC.

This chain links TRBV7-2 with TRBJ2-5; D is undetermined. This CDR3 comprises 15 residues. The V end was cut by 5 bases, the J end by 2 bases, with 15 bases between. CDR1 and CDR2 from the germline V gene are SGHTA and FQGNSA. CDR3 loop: CASSPRMAPQETQYF. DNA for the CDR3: TGTGCCAGCAGCCCTCGTATGGCTCCGCAAGAGACCCAGTACTTC.

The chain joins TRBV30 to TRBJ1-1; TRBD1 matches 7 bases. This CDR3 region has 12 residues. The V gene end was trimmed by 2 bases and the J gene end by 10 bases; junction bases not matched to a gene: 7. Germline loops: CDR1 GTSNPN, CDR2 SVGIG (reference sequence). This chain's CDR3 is CAWSLATGAAFF. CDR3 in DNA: TGTGCCTGGAGTCTTGCCACAGGGGCAGCTTTCTTT. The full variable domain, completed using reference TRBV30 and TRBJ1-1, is SQTIHQWPATLVQPVGSPLSLECTVEGTSNPNLYWYRQAAGRGLQLLFYSVGIGQISSEVPQNLSASRPQDRQFILSSKKLLLSDSGFYLCAWSLATGAAFFGQGTRLTVV.

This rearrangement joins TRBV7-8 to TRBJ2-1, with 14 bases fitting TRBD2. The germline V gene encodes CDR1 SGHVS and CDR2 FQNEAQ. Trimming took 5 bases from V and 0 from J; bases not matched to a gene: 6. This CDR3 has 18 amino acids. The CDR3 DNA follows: TGTGCCAGCAGCGAAAGACTAGCGGGGGGGTCCTCCTACAATGAGCAGTTCTTC. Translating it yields CASSERLAGGSSYNEQFF.

The CDR3 bases are TGTGCCAGCAGCTTATCCTACGAGCAGTACTTC. It encodes CASSLSYEQYF. The gene calls are TRBV13 and TRBJ2-5; D is unclear. TRBJ2-7 explains the end of the DNA better; the J call may be wrong. The CDR3 sequence is 11 residues long. Per germline, CDR1 PRHDT and CDR2 FYEKMQ (reference sequence).

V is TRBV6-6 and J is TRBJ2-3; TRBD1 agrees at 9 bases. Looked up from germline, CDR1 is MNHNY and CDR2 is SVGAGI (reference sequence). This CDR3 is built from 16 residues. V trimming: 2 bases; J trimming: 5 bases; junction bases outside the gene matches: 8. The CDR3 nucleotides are TGTGCCAGCAGTTACGGGAAGACAGGGGGTCGAGATACGCAGTATTTT. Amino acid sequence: CASSYGKTGGRDTQYF.